The 30 T cell receptor beta chains below were found in one sample sequenced in a study of CD8+ T cells in alopecia areata. Sequencing templates came from extracted RNA that was reverse transcribed into cDNA. Sequencing was performed with immunoSEQ multiplex PCR; in TCRdb, only in-frame clones are kept and a portion is missing. Of around 140,000 clones in the sample, about 47% are singletons; the top ten hold around 20%. This material consisted of CD8+ T cells sorted from blood, taken at week 0. The receptors shown here come from a human donor with alopecia areata.

V is TRBV27 and J is TRBJ2-3; possible D gene TRBD2, 6 bases. The CDR3 sequence is 14 residues long. Trimming shortened V by 4 bases and J by 0 bases, and 8 bases separated the two germline ends. CDR1 and CDR2 (germline): MNHEY, SMNVEV (reference sequence). CDR3 residues: CASSYGTSTDTQYF. CDR3 nucleotide sequence: TGTGCCAGCAGTTACGGGACTAGCACAGATACGCAGTATTTT.

This chain links TRBV5-1 with TRBJ2-2; tentatively, D is TRBD2 (5 bases). Per the germline V gene, CDR1 is SGHRS and CDR2 is YFSETQ. The CDR3 spans 14 residues. V gave up 1 base and J gave up 6 bases, with 10 bases separating them. CDR3 sequence reads: CASSLLFGAGELFF. CDR3 coding DNA: TGCGCCAGCAGCTTGTTATTCGGGGCCGGGGAGCTGTTTTTT.

This clone was found a few times. This sequence joins TRBV14 and TRBJ1-1; D is uncertain. Germline CDR1 SGHDN, CDR2 FVKESK. The CDR3 is 16 residues long. The V and J ends lost 1 base and 0 bases respectively, with 12 bases between them. The CDR3 sequence is CASSQGQPYLNTEAFF. The CDR3, as DNA: TGTGCCAGCAGCCAAGGGCAACCCTATCTGAACACTGAAGCTTTCTTT.

A few counts support this clone. This chain uses TRBV29-1 with TRBJ2-7; D not resolved. V was shortened by 2 bases and J by 1 base, with 6 bases between the two germline ends. Germline V gene lookup returns CDR1 SQVTM and CDR2 ANQGSEA. The CDR3 loop spans 12 amino acids. DNA for the CDR3: TGCAGCGTTGAAAACCAATCCTACGAGCAGTACTTC. Protein product: CSVENQSYEQYF.

V gene TRBV11-2 combines with J gene TRBJ2-2; D is unresolved. CDR1 SGHAT and CDR2 FQNNGV come from the germline V gene. The CDR3 sequence is 15 residues long. The ends were cut back, 1 base at V and 4 bases at J, with 10 bases in the middle. CDR3 protein: CASSLVSRPTGELFF. The CDR3 nucleotides are TGTGCCAGCAGCTTAGTATCCCGCCCCACCGGGGAGCTGTTTTTT. Full variable domain (outside the CDR3, taken from reference TRBV11-2 and TRBJ2-2): EAGVAQSPRYKIIEKRQSVAFWCNPISGHATLYWYQQILGQGPKLLIQFQNNGVVDDSQLPKDRFSAERLKGVDSTLKIQPAKLEDSAVYLCASSLVSRPTGELFFGEGSRLTVL.

The V gene is TRBV29-1, the J gene TRBJ2-7, with no clear D. CDR1 is SQVTM and CDR2 is ANQGSEA in the germline V gene. Trimming removed 0 bases at V and 2 bases at J, with 8 bases between. The CDR3 runs to 13 residues. CDR3 coding DNA: TGCAGCGTTGAAGAAGGCACAACCTACGAGCAGTACTTC. This gives the protein CSVEEGTTYEQYF.

The J gene is TRBJ1-2, the V gene TRBV29-1; possible D gene TRBD1, 5 bases. Per germline, CDR1 SQVTM and CDR2 ANQGSEA. The V end was cut by 3 bases, the J end by 8 bases, with 13 bases between. This CDR3 is 12 amino acids long. Here the CDR3 DNA reads TGCAGCGTTGATCCGGGGCTGGGCGGCTACACCTTC. As protein: CSVDPGLGGYTF. Together with reference TRBV29-1 and TRBJ1-2, the CDR3 gives the full variable domain: SAVISQKPSRDICQRGTSLTIQCQVDSQVTMMFWYRQQPGQSLTLIATANQGSEATYESGFVIDKFPISRPNLTFSTLTVSNMSPEDSSIYLCSVDPGLGGYTFGSGTRLTVV.

A single count supports this clone. The rearrangement uses TRBV30 and TRBJ1-1, with D possibly matching TRBD1 (6 bases). This CDR3 contains 14 residues. The ends were cut back, 1 base at V and 0 bases at J, with 9 bases in the middle. CDR1 and CDR2 from the germline V gene are GTSNPN and SVGIG (reference sequence). CDR3 sequence (DNA): TGTGCCTGGAGTGGCCAGGGGATGAACACTGAAGCTTTCTTT. Protein: CAWSGQGMNTEAFF.

This sequence joins TRBV29-1 and TRBJ2-1, with 7 bases matching TRBD1. With 3 bases clipped from V and 5 bases from J, the junction kept 4 bases outside the gene matches. Germline lookup yields CDR1 SQVTM and CDR2 ANQGSEA. The CDR3 has 13 amino acids. DNA for the CDR3: TGCAGCGTTGACGGACAGGAAAACAATGAGCAGTTCTTC. This sequence encodes CSVDGQENNEQFF.

This chain connects TRBV30 to TRBJ1-1; TRBD1 aligns across 9 bases. This CDR3 is 16 amino acids long. Germline assignment: CDR1 GTSNPN and CDR2 SVGIG (reference sequence). J lost 4 bases, V lost 0 bases, and 9 bases had no gene match. The CDR3 nucleotides read TGTGCCTGGAGTGTAAAACCGGGACAGGGACCCACTGAAGCTTTCTTT. Translation gives CAWSVKPGQGPTEAFF.

V usage is TRBV5-1 and J usage is TRBJ1-1; 9 bases line up with TRBD1. V was pared by 2 bases and J by 1 base, with 3 bases of the junction left unmatched. The CDR3 runs 15 residues. Germline V lookup: CDR1 SGHRS, CDR2 YFSETQ. The CDR3 DNA is TGCGCCAGCAGCTTCTCGACAGGGGGGAACACTGAAGCTTTCTTT. It encodes CASSFSTGGNTEAFF.

CDR3 region: CASSASRAGPRVLNTEAFF. The CDR3 nucleotides read TGTGCCAGCAGCGCCTCCCGTGCGGGTCCGCGGGTTTTGAACACTGAAGCTTTCTTT. V is TRBV9 and J is TRBJ1-1; D gene uncertain. The CDR3 is made up of 19 amino acids. V lost 3 bases, J lost 0 bases, and 24 bases lay in between. Germline CDR1 reads SGDLS; CDR2 reads YYNGEE.

The chain has TRBV7-8 and TRBJ2-3; the match to TRBD2 covers 10 bases. The CDR3 contains 18 residues. Germline trimming cut 2 bases from V and 4 bases from J; bases unmatched to any gene: 12. Per the germline V gene, CDR1 is SGHVS and CDR2 is FQNEAQ. CDR3 in amino acids: CASSLKASGGPRADTQYF. CDR3 sequence (DNA): TGTGCCAGCAGCTTAAAGGCTAGCGGGGGACCCCGGGCAGATACGCAGTATTTT.

This sequence joins TRBV29-1 and TRBJ1-4; a possible D gene is TRBD1 (6 bases). The CDR3 sequence is 13 residues long. CDR1 and CDR2 (germline): SQVTM, ANQGSEA. The V end lost 4 bases, the J end lost 8 bases, and 14 bases lay between the germline ends. The CDR3 loop reads CSVVSGALEKLFF. The DNA of the CDR3 is TGCAGCGTTGTGTCGGGGGCTTTAGAAAAACTGTTTTTT.

A few counts support this clone. The V call is TRBV4-1, the J call TRBJ1-1, with D possibly matching TRBD1 (5 bases). Per the germline V gene, CDR1 is MGHRA and CDR2 is YSYEKL. V was shortened by 0 bases and J by 4 bases, with 9 bases between the two germline ends. This CDR3 comprises 14 residues. The CDR3 DNA reads TGCGCCAGCAGCCAAGATGCGGGGGGCACTGAAGCTTTCTTT. Encoded protein: CASSQDAGGTEAFF.

The V call is TRBV13, the J call TRBJ1-2; 9 bases are a match to TRBD1. CDR1 PRHDT and CDR2 FYEKMQ come from the germline V gene (reference sequence). Trimming took 5 bases from V and 8 from J; bases not matched to a gene: 12. CDR3 size: 15 residues. The CDR3 DNA follows: TGTGCCAGCAGCATAACGGGACAGGGAAATGGAGGCTACACCTTC. This gives the protein CASSITGQGNGGYTF.

This clone was observed a few times. V gene TRBV6-5 combines with J gene TRBJ2-3; D is perhaps TRBD2 (6 bases). The CDR3 covers 11 residues. Trimming left V 7 bases short and J 4 bases short, with 6 bases between. Germline-derived CDR1 and CDR2 are MNHEY and SVGAGI. This CDR3 reads CASIAADTQYF. CDR3 nucleotide sequence: TGTGCCAGCATAGCGGCAGATACGCAGTATTTT.

This clone occurred once. The chain has TRBV30 and TRBJ2-5; 9 nucleotides match TRBD1. The CDR3 contains 15 residues. V trimming: 1 base; J trimming: 4 bases; junction bases outside the gene matches: 7. The germline V gene has CDR1 GTSNPN and CDR2 SVGIG (reference sequence). CDR3 nucleotides: TGTGCCTGGAGTGCCTTACAGGGGGCTGGAGAGACCCAGTACTTC. Translation gives CAWSALQGAGETQYF.

This sequence joins TRBV29-1 and TRBJ2-7, with D possibly being TRBD1 (5 bases). V lost 4 bases, J lost 3 bases, and 10 bases lay in between. The germline gives CDR1 SQVTM, CDR2 ANQGSEA. The CDR3 is 12 amino acids. The CDR3 DNA sequence: TGCAGCGTTGTGACAGTTAACTACGAGCAGTACTTC. Residues: CSVVTVNYEQYF.

V gene TRBV27 combines with J gene TRBJ2-7, with a weak D call TRBD1 (6 bases). Germline lookup yields CDR1 MNHEY and CDR2 SMNVEV (reference sequence). The germline V and J ends were trimmed by 4 bases and 6 bases, with 10 bases remaining between them. This CDR3 spans 12 amino acids. CDR3 protein: CASSSPGAEQYF. For the CDR3, the DNA is TGTGCCAGCAGTTCCCCAGGGGCCGAGCAGTACTTC.

This chain connects TRBV30 to TRBJ2-7, with TRBD1 identical over 10 bases. The germline CDR1 and CDR2 sequences are GTSNPN and SVGIG (reference sequence). The CDR3 is made up of 14 amino acids. J was trimmed by 6 bases and V by 1 base; bases with no gene match: 6. Written as DNA, the CDR3 is TGTGCCTGGAGTGCCGGGACAGGGGTCATCGAGCAGTACTTC. As protein: CAWSAGTGVIEQYF. The full variable domain, rest sourced from reference TRBV30 and TRBJ2-7, is SQTIHQWPATLVQPVGSPLSLECTVEGTSNPNLYWYRQAAGRGLQLLFYSVGIGQISSEVPQNLSASRPQDRQFILSSKKLLLSDSGFYLCAWSAGTGVIEQYFGPGTRLTVT.

The genes are TRBV5-6 and TRBJ2-3; 12 bases align to TRBD2. CDR1 is SGHDT, CDR2 YYEEEE, per germline. After removal of 0 bases from V and 6 bases from J, the junction contained 5 bases not matched to a gene. The CDR3 spans 16 residues. CDR3 region: CASSLALAGGLDTQYF. CDR3 bases: TGTGCCAGCAGCTTGGCCCTAGCGGGGGGGCTGGATACGCAGTATTTT. The whole variable domain, filled in from reference TRBV5-6 and TRBJ2-3, reads DAGVTQSPTHLIKTRGQQVTLRCSPKSGHDTVSWYQQALGQGPQFIFQYYEEEERQRGNFPDRFSGHQFPNYSSELNVNALLLGDSALYLCASSLALAGGLDTQYFGPGTRLTVL.

The CDR3 DNA reads as TGTGCCTGGAGAATCTGGAGGGGCTTGAACTATGGCTACACCTTC. Translated: CAWRIWRGLNYGYTF. The chain recombines TRBV30 with TRBJ1-2; a weak D match, TRBD1 (5 bases). V gave up 3 bases and J gave up 2 bases, with 16 bases separating them. Germline V lookup: CDR1 GTSNPN, CDR2 SVGIG (reference sequence). CDR3 length equals 15 residues.

The chain couples TRBV27 to TRBJ1-4; 12 bases are shared with TRBD1. The CDR3 totals 17 residues. CDR1 is MNHEY, CDR2 SMNVEV, per germline (reference sequence). Trimming took 4 bases from V and 6 from J; bases not matched to a gene: 9. CDR3 loop: CASSSTGQGAKDEKLFF. The CDR3 DNA sequence: TGTGCCAGCAGTTCCACGGGACAGGGGGCGAAGGATGAAAAACTGTTTTTT. The full variable domain, rest sourced from reference TRBV27 and TRBJ1-4, is EAQVTQNPRYLITVTGKKLTVTCSQNMNHEYMSWYRQDPGLGLRQIYYSMNVEVTDKGDVPEGYKVSRKEKRNFPLILESPSPNQTSLYFCASSSTGQGAKDEKLFFGSGTQLSVL.

The chain combines TRBV9 with TRBJ2-6, with D unresolved. The CDR3 runs to 16 residues. V was cut by 0 bases and J by 0 bases, with 7 bases left in between. The germline V gene encodes CDR1 SGDLS and CDR2 YYNGEE. CDR3 nucleotide sequence: TGTGCCAGCAGCGTAGACAAGATCTCTGGGGCCAACGTCCTGACTTTC. As protein: CASSVDKISGANVLTF.

This chain uses TRBV11-2 with TRBJ1-1, with D perhaps matching TRBD1 (5 bases). Trimming pared 4 bases from V and 5 bases from J, leaving 17 bases between. The CDR3 is 15 amino acids. The germline V gene has CDR1 SGHAT and CDR2 FQNNGV. The chain's CDR3 is CASSSPDQGGTEAFF. In DNA, the CDR3 is TGTGCCAGCAGCTCCCCCGATCAGGGAGGTACTGAAGCTTTCTTT.

The chain joins TRBV7-9 to TRBJ2-7, with a weak D call TRBD1 (5 bases). Germline values: CDR1 SEHNR, CDR2 FQNEAQ (reference sequence). The CDR3 runs 14 residues. Trimming stripped 6 bases from V and 5 bases from J, with 17 bases between. The CDR3 coding sequence is TGTGCCAGCAGGCCCAAGGGGCATTCCAACGAGCAGTACTTC. Amino acid sequence: CASRPKGHSNEQYF. Complete variable domain (other parts from reference TRBV7-9 and TRBJ2-7): DTGVSQNPRHKITKRGQNVTFRCDPISEHNRLYWYRQTLGQGPEFLTYFQNEAQLEKSRLLSDRFSAERPKGSFSTLEIQRTEQGDSAMYLCASRPKGHSNEQYFGPGTRLTVT.

The rearrangement uses TRBV6-5 and TRBJ2-2, with 7 bases aligning to TRBD2. V was pared by 4 bases and J by 7 bases, with 12 bases of the junction left unmatched. The CDR3 has 16 residues. Germline V CDR1 and CDR2: MNHEY, SVGAGI. The CDR3 sequence is CASSFGLEGSGGELFF. CDR3 DNA: TGTGCCAGCAGTTTCGGACTAGAAGGGAGTGGCGGGGAGCTGTTTTTT.

This clone appeared a few times. The CDR3: CASSPRGESNQPQHF. DNA of the CDR3: TGTGCCAGTAGTCCCAGGGGAGAAAGCAATCAGCCCCAGCATTTT. This chain links TRBV19 with TRBJ1-5, with D perhaps matching TRBD1 (6 bases). CDR3 length equals 15 residues. Trimming took 5 bases from V and 1 from J, leaving 12 bases between them. Germline V CDR1 and CDR2: LNHDA, SQIVND (reference sequence).

This clone was detected a few times. This chain joins TRBV12-5 and TRBJ2-5; TRBD2 agrees at 7 bases. V was clipped by 5 bases and J by 2 bases; unmatched bases: 5. Germline CDR1 is LGHNT and CDR2 is FRNRAP. This CDR3 is built from 14 residues. CDR3 amino acids: CASGRTRGQETQYF. In nucleotides, the CDR3 is TGTGCTAGTGGTCGTACGCGGGGGCAAGAGACCCAGTACTTC.